A single sample is the source of the 3 T cell receptor beta chains below, sequenced in a study of cytomegalovirus exposure and HLA in healthy donors. In the PCR, 60 Vbeta and 13 Jbeta primers were used. Clones were read by immunoSEQ multiplex PCR, and TCRdb kept only the in-frame ones, dropping some. The sample holds 150,000 to 200,000 clones; about 75% are singletons and the top ten take approximately 4.6%. Sequencing input: PBMCs. The receptors here all came from a man aged 18-30 years in good health and CMV-seropositive.

The rearrangement joins TRBV7-9 to TRBJ1-4; perhaps TRBD1 as D (5 bases). With 3 bases removed from V and 3 bases from J, the gap between germline ends came to 8 bases. The CDR3 totals 14 residues. Germline lookup yields CDR1 SEHNR and CDR2 FQNEAQ (reference sequence). CDR3 in amino acids: CASSFGGANEKLFF. The CDR3 region has the DNA TGTGCCAGCAGCTTTGGAGGGGCTAATGAAAAACTGTTTTTT.

The gene calls are TRBV28 and TRBJ1-5; no firm D call. CDR1 and CDR2 (germline): MDHEN, SYDVKM. The ends were cut back, 3 bases at V and 4 bases at J, with 10 bases in the middle. The CDR3 length is 14 residues. CDR3 sequence (DNA): TGTGCCAGCAGTTTGCGGAGAAAAAATCAGCCCCAGCATTTT. It specifies CASSLRRKNQPQHF. The whole variable domain, remainder taken from reference TRBV28 and TRBJ1-5, is DVKVTQSSRYLVKRTGEKVFLECVQDMDHENMFWYRQDPGLGLRLIYFSYDVKMKEKGDIPEGYSVSREKKERFSLILESASTNQTSMYLCASSLRRKNQPQHFGDGTRLSIL.

A word on this clone: The sample contains more than one DNA sequence encoding this CDR3. This chain connects TRBV7-9 to TRBJ2-3; D is possibly TRBD1 (5 bases). The V end lost 1 base, the J end lost 4 bases, and 6 bases lay between the germline ends. Germline CDR1 is SEHNR and CDR2 is FQNEAQ (reference sequence). There are 13 residues in the CDR3. The CDR3 sequence: CASSLGGADTQYF. The CDR3 DNA reads TGTGCCAGCAGCTTAGGGGGCGCAGATACGCAGTATTTT.